A single T cell receptor (beta chain) is shown here with its context. This record belongs to a study of blood T cell repertoires in COVID-19. About the research overall: COVID-19 samples from acute and convalescent phases originated in the United States, Italy and Spain. In each case, the material was cDNA or gDNA derived from T cells, B-cell-depleted T cells, or PBMCs.

The germline V gene has CDR1 LNHDA and CDR2 SQIVND (reference sequence). With V trimmed by 3 bases and J by 9 bases, 8 bases remained unmatched. The CDR3 totals 16 residues. Original analysis: Amplified reference gene primers provided the basis for estimating nucleated cell counts. Clones were read by immunoSEQ multiplex PCR, and TCRdb kept only the in-frame ones, dropping some. V and J calls and clone size come straight from that table; D and trimming were deduced from the DNA. The sample includes roughly 14,000 clones, roughly four fifths of them seen just once. Sequences were obtained from peripheral blood. The TCR comes from a man older than 75 with active or convalescent COVID-19. The chain uses TRBV19 and TRBJ1-6, with 10 bases that match TRBD1. CDR3 protein: CASSMRGGTGASPLHF. Here the CDR3 DNA reads TGTGCCAGTAGTATGAGGGGCGGGACAGGGGCTTCACCCCTCCACTTT. The full variable domain, with the rest looked up from reference TRBV19 and TRBJ1-6, is DGGITQSPKYLFRKEGQNVTLSCEQNLNHDAMYWYRQDPGQGLRLIYYSQIVNDFQKGDIAEGYSVSREKKESFPLTVTSAQKNPTAFYLCASSMRGGTGASPLHFGNGTRLTVT.